Detailed here is one T cell receptor (beta chain). Its antigen is unknown. Germline V lookup: CDR1 SGHTA, CDR2 FQGNSA. Trimming took 2 bases from V and 2 from J, leaving 15 bases between them. This CDR3 comprises 16 residues. The sample comes from a study of T cell responses to AZD1222 COVID-19 vaccine. The table came from immunoSEQ multiplex PCR; TCRdb's copy has only in-frame clones and leaves some out. The data show roughly 200,000 clones, 85% to 95% seen once. Study-level points and caveats: Spike-specific TCR breadth and depth were elevated following two AZD1222 doses.

This specimen was peripheral blood, taken 28 days after the second dose of the MenACWY control vaccine. The source of this sequence is an adult who received the MenACWY meningococcal vaccine as a control. The V and J genes are TRBV7-2 and TRBJ2-5; a weak D match, TRBD1 (6 bases). CDR3 amino acids: CASSLRQGRGQETQYF. The CDR3, as DNA: TGTGCCAGCAGCTTACGCCAGGGGCGCGGGCAAGAGACCCAGTACTTC.